This T cell receptor beta chain was recorded in a study of T cell repertoires in cytomegalovirus infection. TCRdb reprocessed the reads with MiXCR, giving one entry per CDR3 protein. In the table there are about 770,000 distinct CDR3 sequences, almost 30% of which are singletons. Turning to this clonotype: The antigen is undetermined.

The sequence came from a human donor in good health (CMV status not recorded). Some clones in this sample may be carry-over from other donors' samples. The material was cultured CD8+ T cells from PBMCs, obtained from culture after CMV antigen stimulation.

This CDR3 is CASSFGAAFYEQYF. The CDR3 DNA reads as TGTGCCAGCAGTTTTGGGGCAGCCTTTTACGAGCAGTACTTC. The chain carries TRBV27 and TRBJ2-7, with D tentatively TRBD1 (5 bases). V was shortened by 3 bases and J by 4 bases, with 13 bases between the two germline ends. CDR3 length: 14 amino acids. CDR1 is MNHEY, CDR2 SMNVEV, per germline (reference sequence).